This T cell receptor beta chain was observed in a study of OX40 agonist ivuxolimab in advanced cancers. Across the whole study: A male proportion of under 90% was recorded, with mean age about 62 years and range about 20 to 79. Three partial responders included one hepatocellular carcinoma patient and two cutaneous melanoma patients. Study observations and caveats: The authors also found low normalized T-cell clonal expansion in some nonresponders.

Remarks on this clone: What it recognizes is unknown.

J lost 1 base, V lost 2 bases, and 6 bases had no gene match. There are 16 residues in the CDR3. The germline V gene encodes CDR1 SGHAT and CDR2 FQNNGV. TCRdb's copy holds only in-frame clones and misses some; the assay was immunoSEQ multiplex PCR. The data contain tens of thousands of clones, around 86% of them singletons. Source: CD4+ or CD8+ T cells sorted from blood, taken in a trial of the OX40 agonist ivuxolimab. This sequence joins TRBV11-2 and TRBJ2-3; 7 bases are shared with TRBD2. The clonotype was recovered from an adult with an advanced solid tumor such as melanoma, head and neck, liver or kidney cancer. CDR3: CASSLLREWGTDTQYF. In nucleotides, the CDR3 is TGTGCCAGCAGCTTACTGCGGGAGTGGGGCACAGATACGCAGTATTTT.